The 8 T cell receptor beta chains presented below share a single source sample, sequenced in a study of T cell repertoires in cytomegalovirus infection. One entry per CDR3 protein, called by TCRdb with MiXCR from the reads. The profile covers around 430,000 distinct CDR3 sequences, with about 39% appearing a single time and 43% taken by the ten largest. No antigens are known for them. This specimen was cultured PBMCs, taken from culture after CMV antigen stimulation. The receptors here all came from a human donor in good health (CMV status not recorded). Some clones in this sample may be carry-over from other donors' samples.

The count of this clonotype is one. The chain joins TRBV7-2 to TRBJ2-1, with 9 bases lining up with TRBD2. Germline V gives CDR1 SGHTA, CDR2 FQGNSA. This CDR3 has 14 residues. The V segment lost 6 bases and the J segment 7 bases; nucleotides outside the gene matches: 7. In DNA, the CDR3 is TGTGCCAGCAGTAGCGGGAGTAGAACGAATGAGCAGTTCTTC. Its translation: CASSSGSRTNEQFF.

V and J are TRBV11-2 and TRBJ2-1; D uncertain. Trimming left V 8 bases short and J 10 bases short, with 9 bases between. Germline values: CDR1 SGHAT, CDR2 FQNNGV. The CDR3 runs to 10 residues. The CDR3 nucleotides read TGTGCCAGCGCTAGGCGGGAGCAGTTCTTC. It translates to CASARREQFF. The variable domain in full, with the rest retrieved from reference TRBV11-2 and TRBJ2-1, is EAGVAQSPRYKIIEKRQSVAFWCNPISGHATLYWYQQILGQGPKLLIQFQNNGVVDDSQLPKDRFSAERLKGVDSTLKIQPAKLEDSAVYLCASARREQFFGPGTRLTVL.

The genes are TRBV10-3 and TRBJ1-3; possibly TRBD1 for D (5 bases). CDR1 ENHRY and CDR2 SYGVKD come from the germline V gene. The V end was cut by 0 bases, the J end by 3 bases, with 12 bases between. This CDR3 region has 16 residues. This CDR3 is CAISESPPGNGNTIYF. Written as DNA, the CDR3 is TGTGCCATCAGTGAGTCGCCTCCAGGGAATGGAAACACCATATATTTT.

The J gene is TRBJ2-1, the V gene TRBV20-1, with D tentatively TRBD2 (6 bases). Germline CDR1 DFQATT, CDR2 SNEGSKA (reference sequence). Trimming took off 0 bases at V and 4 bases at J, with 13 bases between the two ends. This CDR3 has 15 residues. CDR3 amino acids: CSAREGREVYNEQFF. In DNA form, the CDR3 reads TGCAGTGCTAGAGAGGGCAGGGAGGTTTACAATGAGCAGTTCTTC.

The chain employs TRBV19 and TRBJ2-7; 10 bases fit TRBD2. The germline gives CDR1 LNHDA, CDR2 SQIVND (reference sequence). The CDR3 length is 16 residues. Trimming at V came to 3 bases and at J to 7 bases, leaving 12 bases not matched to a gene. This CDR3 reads CASSMIRTSGTGEQYF. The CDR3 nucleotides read TGTGCCAGTAGTATGATCAGAACTAGCGGGACCGGGGAGCAGTACTTC.

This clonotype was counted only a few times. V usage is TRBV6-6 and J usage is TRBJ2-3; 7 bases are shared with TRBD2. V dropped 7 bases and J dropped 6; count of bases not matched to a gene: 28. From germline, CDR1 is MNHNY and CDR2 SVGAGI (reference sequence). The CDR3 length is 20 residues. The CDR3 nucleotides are TGTGCCAGCACCGAAACATCTACTAGCAGATTGCGGGAGCCCCGGGATACGCAGTATTTT. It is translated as CASTETSTSRLREPRDTQYF.

DNA of the CDR3: TGTGCCAGCAGCCAACGGGGAAATACGCAGTATTTT. Amino acid sequence: CASSQRGNTQYF. The V gene is TRBV7-6, the J gene TRBJ2-3, with D tentatively TRBD2 (5 bases). The CDR3 loop spans 12 amino acids. Germline V gene lookup returns CDR1 SGHVS and CDR2 FNYEAQ. The V gene lost 5 bases and the J gene lost 7 bases, with 10 bases spanning the gap.

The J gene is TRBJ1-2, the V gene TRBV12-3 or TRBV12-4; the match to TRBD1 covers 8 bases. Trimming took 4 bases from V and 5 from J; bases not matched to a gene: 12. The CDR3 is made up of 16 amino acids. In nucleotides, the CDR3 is TGTGCCAGCAGTTCTGACGGACAGGGAGCCCATTATGGCTACACCTTC. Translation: CASSSDGQGAHYGYTF.